A single sample gave rise to the 14 T cell receptor beta chains below, sequenced in a study of shared clonotypes between healthy human individuals. Clones were sequenced by immunoSEQ multiplex PCR, and TCRdb holds only the in-frame ones, with some missing. This sample yields hundreds of thousands of clones, of which around 90% are seen a single time; about a quarter belongs to the top ten. Terminally differentiated effector memory CD45RA+ cells were left out of the naive CD8 fraction, which was CD45RO-negative and positively selected for CCR7. Sequencing was done on a sample of naive CD8+ T cells sorted from blood. These receptors came from a man aged 25 to 40 in good health.

This clone was observed a single time. The chain recombines TRBV4-3 with TRBJ1-1; D is unresolved. This CDR3 contains 14 residues. V was pared by 3 bases and J by 11 bases, with 19 bases between. Germline V gene lookup returns CDR1 LGHNA and CDR2 YSLEER. The CDR3 loop reads CASSQDSIAREAFF. The CDR3 DNA is TGCGCCAGCAGCCAGGATAGCATCGCCCGAGAGGCTTTCTTT.

This clone was observed once. The J gene is TRBJ2-3, the V gene TRBV2; 14 bases fit TRBD2. J gave up 0 bases and V 6 bases, and 5 bases lay outside the gene matches. The CDR3 runs 17 residues. Germline CDR1 and CDR2: SNHLY and FYNNEI. The CDR3 sequence is CASRGLAGAPSTDTQYF. The DNA for the CDR3 is TGTGCCAGCAGGGGACTAGCGGGAGCCCCTAGCACAGATACGCAGTATTTT.

The V call is TRBV4-2, the J call TRBJ2-1; a possible D gene is TRBD1 (8 bases). This CDR3 region has 13 residues. Germline V gene data show CDR1 as LGHNA and CDR2 as YNFKEQ. Trimming left V 5 bases short and J 8 bases short, with 13 bases between. CDR3 nucleotides: TGTGCCAGCAGCTTTACAGGGGGGGATGAGCAGTTCTTC. This codes for CASSFTGGDEQFF.

The chain links TRBV29-1 to TRBJ2-5; TRBD2 aligns across 10 bases. The V and J ends lost 5 bases and 5 bases, in that order; junction bases with no gene match: 14. Germline V gene sequence: CDR1 SQVTM, CDR2 ANQGSEA. The CDR3 covers 16 residues. CDR3 in amino acids: CSVLGVSGRWGETQYF. The CDR3 DNA follows: TGCAGCGTTCTCGGGGTTAGCGGGAGGTGGGGGGAGACCCAGTACTTC.

This chain uses TRBV7-3 with TRBJ2-3, with D tentatively TRBD2 (6 bases). The CDR3 runs to 14 residues. Trimming removed 3 bases at V and 0 bases at J, with 7 bases between. Germline loops: CDR1 SGHTA, CDR2 FQGTGA. This CDR3 is CASSFSGSTDTQYF. CDR3 DNA: TGTGCCAGCAGCTTCAGCGGGAGCACAGATACGCAGTATTTT.

This sequence joins TRBV2 and TRBJ2-7; 11 positions agree with TRBD1. The junction had 8 bases not matched to a gene; V was cut back by 8 bases and J by 5 bases. Germline V CDR1 and CDR2: SNHLY, FYNNEI. CDR3 length: 14 amino acids. The CDR3 nucleotides are TGTGCCAGCGGTTGGACAGGGGGCTTTGACGAGCAGTACTTC. This sequence encodes CASGWTGGFDEQYF.

V gene TRBV14 combines with J gene TRBJ2-3, with D perhaps TRBD1 or TRBD2 (5 bases each). This CDR3 contains 16 residues. Trimming left V 3 bases short and J 2 bases short, with 15 bases between. Germline CDR1 is SGHDN and CDR2 is FVKESK. CDR3 sequence (DNA): TGTGCCAGCAGCCATGCACCGGGGCTTAACACAGATACGCAGTATTTT. Its translation is CASSHAPGLNTDTQYF.

V usage is TRBV28 and J usage is TRBJ2-7; D is ambiguous. The V gene lost 3 bases and the J gene lost 6 bases, with 6 bases spanning the gap. Germline lookup yields CDR1 MDHEN and CDR2 SYDVKM. CDR3 length: 11 amino acids. CDR3 sequence (DNA): TGTGCCAGCAGTTTTTCAATCGAGCAGTACTTC. Amino acids: CASSFSIEQYF.

This rearrangement joins TRBV5-5 to TRBJ2-1; TRBD2 matches at 8 bases. The germline V gene has CDR1 SGHKS and CDR2 YYEKEE (reference sequence). The CDR3 runs to 16 residues. The trim removed 1 base at V and 10 bases at J, leaving 13 bases unmatched. This CDR3 is CASSLRHLRGGSEQFF. The CDR3 DNA reads TGTGCCAGCAGCTTGCGTCACCTCCGGGGGGGGAGCGAGCAGTTCTTC.

The chain combines TRBV5-6 with TRBJ2-2; no definite D call. The germline V and J ends were trimmed by 1 base and 4 bases, with 14 bases remaining between them. Germline CDR1 and CDR2: SGHDT and YYEEEE. The CDR3 covers 16 residues. CDR3 protein: CASSLRARMGTGELFF. Written as DNA, the CDR3 is TGTGCCAGCAGCTTGCGGGCACGGATGGGCACCGGGGAGCTGTTTTTT.

Comment on this clone: Other DNA sequences in the same sample also yield this CDR3. J is TRBJ2-7 and V is TRBV28, with D unclear. The V gene's germline CDR1 is MDHEN and CDR2 SYDVKM. V shed 6 bases and J shed 2 bases, with 5 bases lying between them. The CDR3 consists of 11 residues. The CDR3 sequence: CASSRAYEQYF. Here the CDR3 DNA reads TGTGCCAGCAGCCGGGCCTACGAGCAGTACTTC.

The chain carries TRBV27 and TRBJ1-2; D is possibly TRBD1 (6 bases). The CDR3 extends over 15 amino acids. Germline loops: CDR1 MNHEY, CDR2 SMNVEV (reference sequence). Trimming took off 2 bases at V and 4 bases at J, with 14 bases between the two ends. This CDR3 reads CASSLAGGRSYGYTF. The CDR3 DNA sequence: TGTGCCAGCAGTTTAGCCGGGGGCAGGAGCTATGGCTACACCTTC.

The chain recombines TRBV27 with TRBJ2-7; 7 bases line up with TRBD1. Germline V lookup: CDR1 MNHEY, CDR2 SMNVEV (reference sequence). The CDR3 is 15 amino acids. Trimming at V came to 0 bases and at J to 4 bases, leaving 6 bases not matched to a gene. The CDR3 region is CASSLSRTGAYEQYF. CDR3 nucleotides: TGTGCCAGCAGTTTATCGAGAACAGGGGCATACGAGCAGTACTTC.

This chain connects TRBV28 to TRBJ2-7, with TRBD2 identical over 7 bases. CDR1 and CDR2 from the germline V gene are MDHEN and SYDVKM. V lost 4 bases and J lost 6; bases outside the gene matches: 6. The CDR3 runs 13 residues. The CDR3 DNA follows: TGTGCCAGCAGTTGGGGAGGGCTCGGCGAGCAGTACTTC. Amino acid sequence: CASSWGGLGEQYF.